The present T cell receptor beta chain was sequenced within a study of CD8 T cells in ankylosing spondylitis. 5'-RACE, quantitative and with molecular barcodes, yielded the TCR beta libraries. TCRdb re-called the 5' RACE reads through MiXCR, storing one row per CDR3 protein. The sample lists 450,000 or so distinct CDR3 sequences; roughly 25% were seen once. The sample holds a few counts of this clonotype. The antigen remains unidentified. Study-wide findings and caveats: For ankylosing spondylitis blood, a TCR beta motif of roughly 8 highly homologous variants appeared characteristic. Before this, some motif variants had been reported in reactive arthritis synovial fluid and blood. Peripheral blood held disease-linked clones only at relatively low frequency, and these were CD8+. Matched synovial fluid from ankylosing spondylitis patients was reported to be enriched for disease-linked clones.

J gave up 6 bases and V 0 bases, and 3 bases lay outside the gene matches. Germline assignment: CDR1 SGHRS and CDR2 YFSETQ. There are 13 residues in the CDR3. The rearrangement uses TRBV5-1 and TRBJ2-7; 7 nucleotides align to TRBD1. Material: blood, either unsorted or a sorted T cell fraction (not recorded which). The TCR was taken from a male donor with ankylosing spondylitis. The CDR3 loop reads CASSLGTGGEQYV. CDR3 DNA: TGCGCCAGCAGCTTGGGGACAGGTGGCGAGCAGTACGTC.